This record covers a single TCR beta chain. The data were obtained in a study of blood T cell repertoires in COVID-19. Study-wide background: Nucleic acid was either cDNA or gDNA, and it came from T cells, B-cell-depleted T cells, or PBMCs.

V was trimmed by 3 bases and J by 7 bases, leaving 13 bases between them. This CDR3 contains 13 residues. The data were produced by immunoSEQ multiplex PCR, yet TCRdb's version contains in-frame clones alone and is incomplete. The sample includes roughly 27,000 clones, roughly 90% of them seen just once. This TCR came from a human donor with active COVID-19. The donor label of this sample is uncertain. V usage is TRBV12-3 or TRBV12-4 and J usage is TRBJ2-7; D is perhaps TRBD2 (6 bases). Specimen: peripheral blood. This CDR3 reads CASSFTPGREQYF. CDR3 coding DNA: TGTGCCAGCAGTTTCACCCCAGGGAGGGAGCAGTACTTC.